This TCR beta chain is drawn from a study of blood T cells in healthy people across ages. Study observations and caveats: With age, beta diversity per million T cells declined roughly linearly, significantly by approximately 40.

Turning to this clonotype: Its antigen is not identified.

PCR was performed a second time for roughly 7 to 11 cycles using a sample-barcoded 5' primer and a J-beta primer mix. With 12 random nucleotides, a template-switch adaptor tagged each individual cDNA molecule. Via MiXCR, TCRdb re-called the 5' RACE reads, giving one row per CDR3 protein. The data contain 550,000 to 750,000 distinct CDR3 sequences, approximately 21% of them singletons. Sample: blood. The clonotype comes from a man aged 65 to 79 in good health.

Written as DNA, the CDR3 is TGCGCCAGCAGCTCTAAGACAGGCACAGATACGCAGTATTTT. Its protein product is CASSSKTGTDTQYF. The J gene is TRBJ2-3, the V gene TRBV5-1; a weak D match, TRBD1 (5 bases). V was trimmed by 3 bases and J by 1 base, leaving 9 bases between them. Germline V lookup: CDR1 SGHRS, CDR2 YFSETQ. The CDR3 has 14 amino acids.